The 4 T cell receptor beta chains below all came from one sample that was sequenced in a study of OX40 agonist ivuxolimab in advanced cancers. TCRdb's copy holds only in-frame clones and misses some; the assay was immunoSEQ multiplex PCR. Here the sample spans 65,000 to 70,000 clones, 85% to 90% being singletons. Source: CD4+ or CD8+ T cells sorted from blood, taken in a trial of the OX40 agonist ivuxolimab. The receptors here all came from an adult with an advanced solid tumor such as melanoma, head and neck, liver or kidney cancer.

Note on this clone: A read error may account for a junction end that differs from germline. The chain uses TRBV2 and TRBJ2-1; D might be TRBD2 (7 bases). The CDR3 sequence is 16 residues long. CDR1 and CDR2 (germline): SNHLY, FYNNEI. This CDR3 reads CASGDRGRASHNEQFF. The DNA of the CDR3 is TGTGCCTCAGGGGATAGAGGGAGGGCCTCCCACAATGAGCAGTTCTTC.

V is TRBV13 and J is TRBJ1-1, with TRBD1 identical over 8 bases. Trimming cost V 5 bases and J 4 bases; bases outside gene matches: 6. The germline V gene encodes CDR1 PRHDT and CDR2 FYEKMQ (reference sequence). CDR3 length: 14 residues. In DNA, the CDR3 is TGTGCCAGCAGCCAGGGGGCAGGCGGCACTGAAGCTTTCTTT. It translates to CASSQGAGGTEAFF.

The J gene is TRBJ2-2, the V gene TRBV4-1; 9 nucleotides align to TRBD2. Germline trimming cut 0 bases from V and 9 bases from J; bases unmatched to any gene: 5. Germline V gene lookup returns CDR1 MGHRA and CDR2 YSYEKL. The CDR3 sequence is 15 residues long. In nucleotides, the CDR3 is TGCGCCAGCAGCCAAGACCGGGGACTAGCCAGGGAGCTGTTTTTT. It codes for CASSQDRGLARELFF.

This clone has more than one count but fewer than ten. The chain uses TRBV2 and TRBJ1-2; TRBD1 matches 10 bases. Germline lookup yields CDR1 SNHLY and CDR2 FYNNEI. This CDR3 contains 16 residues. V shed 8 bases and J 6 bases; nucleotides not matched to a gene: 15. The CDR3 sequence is CASPSVISGTGDGYTF. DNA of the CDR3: TGTGCCAGCCCGAGTGTAATTTCCGGGACAGGGGATGGCTACACCTTC. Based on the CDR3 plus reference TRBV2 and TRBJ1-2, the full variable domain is EPEVTQTPSHQVTQMGQEVILRCVPISNHLYFYWYRQILGQKVEFLVSFYNNEISEKSEIFDDQFSVERPDGSNFTLKIRSTKLEDSAMYFCASPSVISGTGDGYTFGSGTRLTVV.